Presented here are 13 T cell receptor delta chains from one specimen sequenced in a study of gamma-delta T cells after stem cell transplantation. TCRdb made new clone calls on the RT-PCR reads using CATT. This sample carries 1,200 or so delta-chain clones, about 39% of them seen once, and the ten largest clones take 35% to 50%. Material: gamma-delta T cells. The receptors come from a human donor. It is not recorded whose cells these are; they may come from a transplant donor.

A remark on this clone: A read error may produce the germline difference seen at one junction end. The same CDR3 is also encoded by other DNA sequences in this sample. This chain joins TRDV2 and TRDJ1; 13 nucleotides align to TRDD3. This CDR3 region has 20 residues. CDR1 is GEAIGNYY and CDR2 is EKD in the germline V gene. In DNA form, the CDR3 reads TGTGCTTGTGACCCCGTGAACTGGGGGATACGCGTAGGGTACACCGATAAACTCATCTTT. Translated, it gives CACDPVNWGIRVGYTDKLIF.

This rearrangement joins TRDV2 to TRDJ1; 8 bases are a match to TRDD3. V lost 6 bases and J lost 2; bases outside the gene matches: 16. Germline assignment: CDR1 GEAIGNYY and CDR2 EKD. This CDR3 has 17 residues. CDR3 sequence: CACSPLGDFPWTDKLIF. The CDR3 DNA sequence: TGTGCCTGTTCCCCGTTGGGGGATTTTCCTTGGACCGATAAACTCATCTTT.

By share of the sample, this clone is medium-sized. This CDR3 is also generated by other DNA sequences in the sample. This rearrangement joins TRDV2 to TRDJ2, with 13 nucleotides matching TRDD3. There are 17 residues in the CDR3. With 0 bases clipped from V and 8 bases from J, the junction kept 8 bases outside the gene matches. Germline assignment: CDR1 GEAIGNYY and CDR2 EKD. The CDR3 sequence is CACDTLTGGYGAAQLFF. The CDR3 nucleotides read TGTGCCTGTGACACCCTCACTGGGGGATACGGGGCCGCACAACTCTTCTTT.

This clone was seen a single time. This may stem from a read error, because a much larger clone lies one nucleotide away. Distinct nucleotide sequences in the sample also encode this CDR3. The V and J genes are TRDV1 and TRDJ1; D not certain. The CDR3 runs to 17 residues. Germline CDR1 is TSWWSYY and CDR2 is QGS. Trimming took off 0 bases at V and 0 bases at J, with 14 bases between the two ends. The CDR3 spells CALGELELRVYTDKLIF. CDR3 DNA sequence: TGTGCTCTTGGGGAACTCGAGCTGAGGGTGTACACCGATAAACTCATCTTT.

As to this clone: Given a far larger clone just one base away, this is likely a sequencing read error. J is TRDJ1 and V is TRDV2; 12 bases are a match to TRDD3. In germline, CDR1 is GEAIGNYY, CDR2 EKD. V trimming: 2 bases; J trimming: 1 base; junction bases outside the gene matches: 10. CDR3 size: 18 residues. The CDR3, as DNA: TGTGCCTGTGACATCACCCCCTACTGGGGGATACTCACCGATAAACTCATCTTT. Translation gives CACDITPYWGILTDKLIF.

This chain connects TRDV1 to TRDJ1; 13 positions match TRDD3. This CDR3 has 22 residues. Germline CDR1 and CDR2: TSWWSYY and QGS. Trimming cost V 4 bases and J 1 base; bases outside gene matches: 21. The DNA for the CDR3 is TGTGCTCTTGGGGTCTGCTTCCTCCATGCTCTACTGGGGGATACGCCCACCGATAAACTCATCTTT. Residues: CALGVCFLHALLGDTPTDKLIF.

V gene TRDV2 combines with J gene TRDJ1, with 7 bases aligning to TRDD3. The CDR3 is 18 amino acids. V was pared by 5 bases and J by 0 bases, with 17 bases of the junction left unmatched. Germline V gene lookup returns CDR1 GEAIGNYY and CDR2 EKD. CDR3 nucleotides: TGTGCCTGTGGAGGTCTGGGGGTACTACCGAGCCACACCGATAAACTCATCTTT. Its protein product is CACGGLGVLPSHTDKLIF.

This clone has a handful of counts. DNA for the CDR3: TGTGCCTGTGACCCTGTACTGGGGGATCCGAAGGGGGATAAACTCATCTTT. Translation: CACDPVLGDPKGDKLIF. This chain links TRDV2 with TRDJ1; 10 nucleotides agree with TRDD3. The CDR3 covers 17 residues. Germline V gene lookup returns CDR1 GEAIGNYY and CDR2 EKD. The V and J ends lost 3 bases and 5 bases, in that order; junction bases with no gene match: 14.

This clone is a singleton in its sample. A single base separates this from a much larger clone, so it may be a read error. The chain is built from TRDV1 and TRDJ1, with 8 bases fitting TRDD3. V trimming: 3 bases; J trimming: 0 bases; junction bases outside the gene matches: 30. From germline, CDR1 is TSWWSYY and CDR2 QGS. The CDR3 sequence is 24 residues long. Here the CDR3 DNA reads TGTGCTCTTGGGGACGCCTCGACGCCTACACATCTCGTGTGGGGGATCCTTAACACCGATAAACTCATCTTT. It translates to CALGDASTPTHLVWGILNTDKLIF.

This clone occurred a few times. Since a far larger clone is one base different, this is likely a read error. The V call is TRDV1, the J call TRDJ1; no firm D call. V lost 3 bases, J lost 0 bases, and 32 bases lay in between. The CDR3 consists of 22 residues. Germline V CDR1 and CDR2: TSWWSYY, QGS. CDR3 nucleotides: TGTGCTCTTGGGGACTTACGGCTGGTTTGGTTTGGCACTCCCGACTACACCGATAAACTCATCTTT. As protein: CALGDLRLVWFGTPDYTDKLIF.

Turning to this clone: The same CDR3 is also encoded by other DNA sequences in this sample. Here the CDR3 DNA reads TGTGCCTGTGACACCGTGGGGACATACACCGATAAACTCATCTTT. Its protein product is CACDTVGTYTDKLIF. V usage is TRDV2 and J usage is TRDJ1; tentative D call: TRDD3 (5 bases). Trimming shortened V by 0 bases and J by 0 bases, and 10 bases separated the two germline ends. In germline, CDR1 is GEAIGNYY, CDR2 EKD. This CDR3 contains 15 residues.

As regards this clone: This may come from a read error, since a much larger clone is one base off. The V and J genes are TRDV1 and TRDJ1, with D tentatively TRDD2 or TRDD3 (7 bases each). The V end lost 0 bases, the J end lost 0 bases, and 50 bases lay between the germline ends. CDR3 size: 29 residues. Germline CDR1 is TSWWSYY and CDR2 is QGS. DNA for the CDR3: TGTGCTCTTGGGGAACTGGGTTTCTTCCTAAGGCCGCCTGGGGGCTGCATGGGAGTAGGTACTTCCTACACCGATAAACTCATCTTT. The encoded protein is CALGELGFFLRPPGGCMGVGTSYTDKLIF.

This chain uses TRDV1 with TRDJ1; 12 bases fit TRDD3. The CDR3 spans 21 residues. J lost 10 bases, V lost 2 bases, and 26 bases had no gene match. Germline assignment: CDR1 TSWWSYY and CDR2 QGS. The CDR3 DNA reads TGTGCTCTTGGGGAAGTCTCATTTCTTCCTCCGTGGCTGGGGGATACGCGTAGACTCATCTTT. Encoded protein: CALGEVSFLPPWLGDTRRLIF.